What follows are 25 T cell receptor beta chains derived from one specimen sequenced in a study of T cell responses to AZD1222 COVID-19 vaccine (dated by TCRdb to about 2021). The sample's time point label, decoded: baseline before first vaccination. The sample's treatment or condition label is to be understood as: meningococcal conjugate vaccine given as trial control. Libraries came from the immunoSEQ multiplex PCR assay. TCRdb carries this immuneACCESS record with in-frame sequences only. Its versions omit some clonotypes, under half of them owing to an unresolved V gene in the studies checked, with the rest unexplained. The sample profile shows approximately 81,000 clones; 75% to 95% of them were found once. The biggest ten clones account for about 4.9% of the sample. Sequenced here: peripheral blood, sampled on day 0 of MenACWY control vaccination. These receptors were obtained from an adult in good health.

The rearrangement links TRBV7-2 to TRBJ2-3; D is possibly TRBD1 or TRBD2 (6 bases each). CDR1 SGHTA and CDR2 FQGNSA come from the germline V gene. This CDR3 has 15 amino acids. V dropped 1 base and J dropped 6 bases, with 14 bases sitting between them. For the CDR3, the DNA is TGTGCCAGCAGCTTAGTACAGGGTCTAGCGGATACGCAGTATTTT. Protein: CASSLVQGLADTQYF.

The J gene is TRBJ2-5, the V gene TRBV12-3 or TRBV12-4; D gene ambiguous. This CDR3 spans 13 amino acids. Between the trimmed V and J ends, which lost 6 bases and 3 bases, there was a span of 11 bases. CDR3 residues: CASSASGEETQYF. DNA for the CDR3: TGTGCCAGCAGCGCGTCGGGTGAAGAGACCCAGTACTTC.

This clone was seen once. The chain combines TRBV19 with TRBJ2-2; D not certain. Germline assignment: CDR1 LNHDA and CDR2 SQIVND (reference sequence). V was cut by 5 bases and J by 1 base, with 14 bases left in between. CDR3 length equals 16 residues. CDR3 DNA: TGTGCCAGTAGTCCGAAAGGTTCACAGAACACCGGGGAGCTGTTTTTT. Encoded protein: CASSPKGSQNTGELFF.

This chain uses TRBV7-9 with TRBJ1-2; weak D call: TRBD1 (6 bases). V was trimmed by 10 bases and J by 2 bases, leaving 29 bases between them. The CDR3 contains 18 residues. Germline lookup yields CDR1 SEHNR and CDR2 FQNEAQ (reference sequence). CDR3 protein: CATDYRVSRGSMNYGYTF. Written as DNA, the CDR3 is TGTGCCACCGACTATCGGGTCTCGAGGGGGTCCATGAACTATGGCTACACCTTC.

The CDR3 bases are TGCGCCAGCGGCGCCGGACTAGCGGGAGTCCGTAGTGAGCAGTTCTTC. Translating it yields CASGAGLAGVRSEQFF. The genes are TRBV10-2 and TRBJ2-1; TRBD2 agrees at 13 bases. Germline CDR1 reads WSHSY; CDR2 reads SAAADI. CDR3 size: 16 residues. J lost 9 bases, V lost 8 bases, and 13 bases had no gene match.

V usage is TRBV3-1 (or the pseudogene TRBV3-2) and J usage is TRBJ1-2; a weak D match, TRBD1 (6 bases). CDR1 LGHDT and CDR2 YNNKEL come from the germline V gene (reference sequence). The CDR3 covers 15 residues. Trimming took off 4 bases at V and 7 bases at J, with 19 bases between the two ends. The CDR3, as DNA: TGTGCCAGCAGCCTCAGGGGCAGGGAATTCGTTGGCTACACCTTC. This codes for CASSLRGREFVGYTF.

The chain carries TRBV7-8 and TRBJ1-6; 7 nucleotides agree with TRBD1. This CDR3 region has 15 residues. V shed 5 bases and J 7 bases; nucleotides not matched to a gene: 8. Looked up from germline, CDR1 is SGHVS and CDR2 is FQNEAQ. The CDR3 bases are TGTGCCAGCAGCGAAACCGGGACAGCAAATTCACCCCTCCACTTT. Translating it yields CASSETGTANSPLHF.

This clone was found once. For the CDR3, the DNA is TGTGCCAGCAGCCTCGGCGGGAGGGGTTACGAGCAGTACTTC. It encodes CASSLGGRGYEQYF. This chain links TRBV11-2 with TRBJ2-7, with 9 bases aligning to TRBD2. The CDR3 sequence is 14 residues long. CDR1 is SGHAT, CDR2 FQNNGV, per germline. The junction had 6 bases not matched to a gene; V was cut back by 5 bases and J by 4 bases.

The genes are TRBV28 and TRBJ2-3, with TRBD2 matching over 8 bases. V gave up 4 bases and J gave up 4 bases; unmatched junction bases: 22. CDR3 length: 20 amino acids. Germline CDR1 is MDHEN and CDR2 is SYDVKM. CDR3 sequence: CASSSETVYRAGEGPDTQYF. Here the CDR3 DNA reads TGTGCCAGCAGTTCGGAGACGGTGTATCGAGCGGGAGAAGGGCCAGATACGCAGTATTTT.

This sequence joins TRBV12-3 or TRBV12-4 and TRBJ1-5; D not resolved. Trimming left V 1 base short and J 6 bases short, with 7 bases between. CDR3 size: 13 residues. This CDR3 reads CASSLEIGQPQHF. The CDR3 DNA sequence: TGTGCCAGCAGTTTAGAGATAGGTCAGCCCCAGCATTTT.

In this sample, this clone turned up once. The rearrangement joins TRBV30 to TRBJ2-3; D may be TRBD1 (5 bases). The CDR3 runs 13 residues. The V end was cut by 3 bases, the J end by 1 base, with 8 bases between. Germline CDR1 reads GTSNPN; CDR2 reads SVGIG (reference sequence). In nucleotides, the CDR3 is TGTGCCTGGAGAGGGGCTGGCACAGATACGCAGTATTTT. It encodes CAWRGAGTDTQYF.

This clone came up once. This rearrangement joins TRBV18 to TRBJ2-2; D may be TRBD1 (6 bases). This CDR3 is built from 17 residues. CDR1 KGHSH and CDR2 LQKENI come from the germline V gene. V lost 1 base and J 2 bases, leaving 14 bases between the germline ends. The CDR3 is CASSPRVLQGNTGELFF. DNA for the CDR3: TGTGCCAGCTCACCACGAGTCCTACAGGGCAACACCGGGGAGCTGTTTTTT. Drawing the rest from reference TRBV18 and TRBJ2-2, the complete variable domain is NAGVMQNPRHLVRRRGQEARLRCSPMKGHSHVYWYRQLPEEGLKFMVYLQKENIIDESGMPKERFSAEFPKEGPSILRIQQVVRGDSAAYFCASSPRVLQGNTGELFFGEGSRLTVL.

The V call is TRBV5-6, the J call TRBJ1-5; 7 nucleotides align to TRBD1. The CDR3 consists of 14 residues. With V trimmed by 0 bases and J by 7 bases, 4 bases remained unmatched. Per germline, CDR1 SGHDT and CDR2 YYEEEE. The CDR3 region is CASSLGQGEQPQHF. In nucleotides, the CDR3 is TGTGCCAGCAGCTTGGGACAGGGAGAACAGCCCCAGCATTTT.

This clone was observed once. The gene calls are TRBV5-1 and TRBJ2-2; 11 nucleotides line up with TRBD2. J gave up 6 bases and V 0 bases, and 7 bases lay outside the gene matches. This CDR3 is built from 17 residues. From germline, CDR1 is SGHRS and CDR2 YFSETQ. CDR3 sequence (DNA): TGCGCCAGCAGCTTGGTAGCGGGAGGGCCGGGTTCCGGGGAGCTGTTTTTT. Encoded protein: CASSLVAGGPGSGELFF.

This clone has a single count. The V gene is TRBV2, the J gene TRBJ1-1; 8 bases are a match to TRBD1. V was clipped by 8 bases and J by 8 bases; unmatched bases: 7. Germline CDR1 and CDR2: SNHLY and FYNNEI. This CDR3 is 12 amino acids long. In DNA, the CDR3 is TGTGCCAGCCACAGGACAGGGTTGGAAGCTTTCTTT. Translated, it gives CASHRTGLEAFF.

This clone came up once. This rearrangement joins TRBV28 to TRBJ1-1; 7 bases map to TRBD1. Germline assignment: CDR1 MDHEN and CDR2 SYDVKM. The trim removed 4 bases at V and 11 bases at J, leaving 10 bases unmatched. This CDR3 has 13 amino acids. The DNA of the CDR3 is TGTGCCAGCAGTTCGGGGACAGTAAGAAAGGCTTTCTTT. Amino acid sequence: CASSSGTVRKAFF. The full variable domain, in which reference TRBV28 and TRBJ1-1 provide the parts outside the CDR3, is DVKVTQSSRYLVKRTGEKVFLECVQDMDHENMFWYRQDPGLGLRLIYFSYDVKMKEKGDIPEGYSVSREKKERFSLILESASTNQTSMYLCASSSGTVRKAFFGQGTRLTVV.

The J gene is TRBJ1-2, the V gene TRBV7-8; no definite D call. Germline values: CDR1 SGHVS, CDR2 FQNEAQ. The CDR3 consists of 14 residues. V shed 5 bases and J shed 8 bases, with 18 bases lying between them. In DNA form, the CDR3 reads TGTGCCAGCAGCCGAGTCGGCGCGGCTGGGGGCTACACCTTC. It yields the protein CASSRVGAAGGYTF.

Written as DNA, the CDR3 is TGTGCCAGCAGTTTATACTCAAGTAGAGAGCAGTACTTC. It specifies CASSLYSSREQYF. The genes are TRBV27 and TRBJ2-7; unclear D gene. The CDR3 consists of 13 residues. Trimming cost V 1 base and J 7 bases, with 11 bases left between them. CDR1 and CDR2 from the germline V gene are MNHEY and SMNVEV (reference sequence).

This clone came up once. The J gene is TRBJ1-1, the V gene TRBV5-1; D call uncertain. Germline loops: CDR1 SGHRS, CDR2 YFSETQ. V gave up 0 bases and J gave up 5 bases, with 14 bases separating them. This CDR3 region has 15 residues. CDR3 bases: TGCGCCAGCAGCTTGGCCCAAGGTGGCGGGACTGAAGCTTTCTTT. This sequence encodes CASSLAQGGGTEAFF.

V gene TRBV12-3 or TRBV12-4 combines with J gene TRBJ2-3; perhaps TRBD1 as D (5 bases). The CDR3 runs 12 residues. V lost 6 bases and J 8 bases, leaving 12 bases between the germline ends. The CDR3 spells CASSLNQGTQYF. DNA for the CDR3: TGTGCCAGCAGCCTAAACCAGGGTACGCAGTATTTT.

This rearrangement joins TRBV7-2 to TRBJ2-1, with TRBD2 matching 9 bases. Germline values: CDR1 SGHTA, CDR2 FQGNSA. Germline trimming cut 6 bases from V and 7 bases from J; bases unmatched to any gene: 10. This CDR3 is built from 15 residues. The CDR3 DNA reads TGTGCCAGCAGGGGGTTAGCGGGAGTTGCAAATGAGCAGTTCTTC. Encoded protein: CASRGLAGVANEQFF.

This clone was observed once. The gene calls are TRBV5-4 and TRBJ2-3; perhaps D is TRBD1 or TRBD2 (7 bases each). The CDR3 length is 15 residues. CDR1 is SGHNT, CDR2 YYREEE, per germline (reference sequence). Trimming shortened V by 4 bases and J by 8 bases, and 20 bases separated the two germline ends. For the CDR3, the DNA is TGTGCCAGCAGCCCCAGGGGGGCGGGAGTTGGTACGCAGTATTTT. Its translation is CASSPRGAGVGTQYF.

The rearrangement joins TRBV27 to TRBJ2-1; 8 nucleotides line up with TRBD2. Germline CDR1 reads MNHEY; CDR2 reads SMNVEV (reference sequence). Trimming removed 4 bases from V and 3 bases from J; junction bases left unmatched: 8. The CDR3 is 16 amino acids. The CDR3 sequence is CASSYRTSGFYNEQFF. The CDR3, as DNA: TGTGCCAGCAGTTACCGAACTAGCGGATTCTACAATGAGCAGTTCTTC.

This chain joins TRBV5-4 and TRBJ1-1; unclear D gene. The CDR3 is 14 amino acids. V was shortened by 1 base and J by 1 base, with 8 bases between the two germline ends. CDR1 and CDR2 (germline): SGHNT, YYREEE (reference sequence). The CDR3 region is CASSLKLPNTEAFF. The CDR3 region has the DNA TGTGCCAGCAGCTTGAAACTTCCGAACACTGAAGCTTTCTTT.

The gene calls are TRBV10-3 and TRBJ1-6; D perhaps matches TRBD1 (6 bases). V gave up 3 bases and J gave up 0 bases, with 12 bases separating them. The CDR3 totals 17 residues. CDR1 and CDR2 (germline): ENHRY, SYGVKD. CDR3 in amino acids: CAISDMGGGSYNSPLHF. The DNA of the CDR3 is TGTGCCATCAGTGACATGGGAGGGGGCTCCTATAATTCACCCCTCCACTTT.